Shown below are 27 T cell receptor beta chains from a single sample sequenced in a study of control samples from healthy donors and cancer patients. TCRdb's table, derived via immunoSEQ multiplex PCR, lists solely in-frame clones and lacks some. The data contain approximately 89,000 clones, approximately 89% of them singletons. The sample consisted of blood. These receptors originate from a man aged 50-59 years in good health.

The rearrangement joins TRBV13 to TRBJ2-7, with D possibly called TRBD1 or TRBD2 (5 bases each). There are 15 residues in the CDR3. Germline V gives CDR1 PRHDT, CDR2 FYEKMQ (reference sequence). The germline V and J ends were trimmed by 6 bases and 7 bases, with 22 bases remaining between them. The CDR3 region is CASSPVGTAPDEQYF. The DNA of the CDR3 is TGTGCCAGCAGTCCCGTAGGGACGGCGCCGGATGAGCAGTACTTC.

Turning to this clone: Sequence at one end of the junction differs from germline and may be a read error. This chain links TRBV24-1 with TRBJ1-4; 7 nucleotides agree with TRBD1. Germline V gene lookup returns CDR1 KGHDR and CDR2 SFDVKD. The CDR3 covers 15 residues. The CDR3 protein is CATSDSTGTSEKLFF. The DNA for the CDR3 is TGTGCCACCAGTGATTCGACAGGGACTAGTGAAAAACTGTTTTTT.

The CDR3 sequence: CASQGHVNTEAFF. The CDR3 DNA reads TGTGCCAGCCAAGGACACGTGAACACTGAAGCTTTCTTT. The chain is built from TRBV27 and TRBJ1-1; perhaps TRBD1 as D (5 bases). Germline V lookup: CDR1 MNHEY, CDR2 SMNVEV (reference sequence). The V gene lost 8 bases and the J gene lost 0 bases, with 10 bases spanning the gap. CDR3 length: 13 amino acids.

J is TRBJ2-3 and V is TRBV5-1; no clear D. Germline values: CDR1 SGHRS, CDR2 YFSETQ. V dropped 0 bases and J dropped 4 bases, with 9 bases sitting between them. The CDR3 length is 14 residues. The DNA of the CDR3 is TGCGCCAGCAGCTTGGGGGGTACCGCAGATACGCAGTATTTT. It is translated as CASSLGGTADTQYF.

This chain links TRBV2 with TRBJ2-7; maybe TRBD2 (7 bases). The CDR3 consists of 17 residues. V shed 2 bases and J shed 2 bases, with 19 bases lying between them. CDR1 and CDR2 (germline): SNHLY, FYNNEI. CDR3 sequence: CASSEPGEGVPTYEQYF. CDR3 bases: TGTGCCAGCAGTGAACCCGGGGAGGGGGTTCCTACCTACGAGCAGTACTTC.

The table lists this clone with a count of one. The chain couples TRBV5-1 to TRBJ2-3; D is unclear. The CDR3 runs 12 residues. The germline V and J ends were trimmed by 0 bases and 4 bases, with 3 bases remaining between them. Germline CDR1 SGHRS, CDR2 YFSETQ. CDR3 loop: CASSLDADTQYF. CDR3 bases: TGCGCCAGCAGCTTGGATGCAGATACGCAGTATTTT.

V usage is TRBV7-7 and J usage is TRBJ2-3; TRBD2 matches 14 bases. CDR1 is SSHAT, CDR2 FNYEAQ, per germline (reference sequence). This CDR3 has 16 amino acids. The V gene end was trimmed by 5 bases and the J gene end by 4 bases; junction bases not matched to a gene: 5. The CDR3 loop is CASSQGLAGVADTQYF. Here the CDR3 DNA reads TGTGCCAGCAGCCAGGGACTAGCGGGGGTCGCAGATACGCAGTATTTT.

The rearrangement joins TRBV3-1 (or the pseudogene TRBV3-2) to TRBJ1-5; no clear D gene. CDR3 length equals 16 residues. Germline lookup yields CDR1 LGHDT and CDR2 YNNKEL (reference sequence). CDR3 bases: TGTGCAGCAGCCAAATTAGACACCGATAGCAATCAGCCCCAGCATTTT. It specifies CAAAKLDTDSNQPQHF.

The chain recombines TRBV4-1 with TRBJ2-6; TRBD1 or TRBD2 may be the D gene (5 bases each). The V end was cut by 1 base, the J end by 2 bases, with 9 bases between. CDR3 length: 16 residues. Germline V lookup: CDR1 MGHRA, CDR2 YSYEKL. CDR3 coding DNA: TGCGCCAGCAGCCAAGCCGGGGACCCTGGGGCCAACGTCCTGACTTTC. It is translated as CASSQAGDPGANVLTF.

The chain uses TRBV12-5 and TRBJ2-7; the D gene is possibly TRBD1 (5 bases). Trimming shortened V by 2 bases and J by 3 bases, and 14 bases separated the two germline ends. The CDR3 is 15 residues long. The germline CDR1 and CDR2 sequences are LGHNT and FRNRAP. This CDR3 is CASGLNKGRGYEQYF. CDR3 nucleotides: TGTGCTAGTGGTTTGAACAAAGGTAGGGGCTACGAGCAGTACTTC.

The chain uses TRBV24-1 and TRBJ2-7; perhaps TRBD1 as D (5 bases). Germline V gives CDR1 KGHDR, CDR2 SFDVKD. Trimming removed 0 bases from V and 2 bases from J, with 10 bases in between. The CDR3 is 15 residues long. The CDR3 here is CATSDLSQGTYEQYV. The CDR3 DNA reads TGTGCCACCAGTGATTTGAGCCAGGGAACCTACGAGCAGTACGTC.

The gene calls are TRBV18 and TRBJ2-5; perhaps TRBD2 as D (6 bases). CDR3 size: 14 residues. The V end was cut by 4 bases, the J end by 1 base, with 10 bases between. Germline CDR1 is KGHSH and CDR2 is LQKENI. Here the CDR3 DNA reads TGTGCCAGCTCACAGTCGGGGGTCCAAGAGACCCAGTACTTC. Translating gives CASSQSGVQETQYF.

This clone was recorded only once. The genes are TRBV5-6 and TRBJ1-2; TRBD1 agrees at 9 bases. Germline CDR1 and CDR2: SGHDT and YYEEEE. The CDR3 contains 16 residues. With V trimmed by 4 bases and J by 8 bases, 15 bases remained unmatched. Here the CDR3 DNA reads TGTGCCAGCAGCCCTAATACGGGACAGGGTATATGGGGCTACACCTTC. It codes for CASSPNTGQGIWGYTF.

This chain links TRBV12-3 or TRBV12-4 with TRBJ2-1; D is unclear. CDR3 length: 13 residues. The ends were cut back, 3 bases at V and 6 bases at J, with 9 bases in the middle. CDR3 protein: CASSFALRNEQFF. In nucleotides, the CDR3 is TGTGCCAGCAGTTTCGCCTTACGCAATGAGCAGTTCTTC.

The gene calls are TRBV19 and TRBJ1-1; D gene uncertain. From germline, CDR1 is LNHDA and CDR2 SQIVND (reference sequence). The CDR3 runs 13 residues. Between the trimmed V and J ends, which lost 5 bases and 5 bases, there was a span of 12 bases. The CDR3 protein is CASSFQVGTEAFF. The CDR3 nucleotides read TGTGCCAGTAGTTTCCAAGTAGGTACTGAAGCTTTCTTT.

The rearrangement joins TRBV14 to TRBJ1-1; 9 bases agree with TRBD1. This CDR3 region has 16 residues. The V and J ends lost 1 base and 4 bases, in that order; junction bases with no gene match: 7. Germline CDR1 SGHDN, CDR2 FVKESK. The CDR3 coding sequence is TGTGCCAGCAGCCAAGCCTTTGGGACAGGGCTCACTGAAGCTTTCTTT. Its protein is CASSQAFGTGLTEAFF. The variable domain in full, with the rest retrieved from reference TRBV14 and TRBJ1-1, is EAGVTQFPSHSVIEKGQTVTLRCDPISGHDNLYWYRRVMGKEIKFLLHFVKESKQDESGMPNNRFLAERTGGTYSTLKVQPAELEDSGVYFCASSQAFGTGLTEAFFGQGTRLTVV.

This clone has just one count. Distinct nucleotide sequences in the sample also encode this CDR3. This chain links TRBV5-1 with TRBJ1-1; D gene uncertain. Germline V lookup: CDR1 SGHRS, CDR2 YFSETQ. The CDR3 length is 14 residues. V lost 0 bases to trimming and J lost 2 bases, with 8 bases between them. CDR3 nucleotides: TGCGCCAGCAGCTTGGTGGGTCTAAACACTGAAGCTTTCTTT. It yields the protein CASSLVGLNTEAFF.

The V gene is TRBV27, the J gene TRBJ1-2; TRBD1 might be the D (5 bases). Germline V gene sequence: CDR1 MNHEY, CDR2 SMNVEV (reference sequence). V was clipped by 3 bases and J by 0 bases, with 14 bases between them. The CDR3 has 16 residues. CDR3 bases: TGTGCCAGCAGTTTCGTGGGGCGACCGGCTAACTATGGCTACACCTTC. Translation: CASSFVGRPANYGYTF.

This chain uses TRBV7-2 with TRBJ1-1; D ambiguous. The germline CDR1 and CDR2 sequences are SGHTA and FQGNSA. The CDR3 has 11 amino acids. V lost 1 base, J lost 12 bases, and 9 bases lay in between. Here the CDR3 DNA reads TGTGCCAGCAGCTTAGGGCGGGTGACTTTCTTT. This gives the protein CASSLGRVTFF.

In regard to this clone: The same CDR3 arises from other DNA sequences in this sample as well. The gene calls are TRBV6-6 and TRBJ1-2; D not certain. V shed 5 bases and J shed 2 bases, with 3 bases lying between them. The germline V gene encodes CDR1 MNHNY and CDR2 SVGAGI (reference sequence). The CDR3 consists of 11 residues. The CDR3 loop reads CASSPNYGYTF. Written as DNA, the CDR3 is TGTGCCAGCAGTCCGAACTATGGCTACACCTTC.

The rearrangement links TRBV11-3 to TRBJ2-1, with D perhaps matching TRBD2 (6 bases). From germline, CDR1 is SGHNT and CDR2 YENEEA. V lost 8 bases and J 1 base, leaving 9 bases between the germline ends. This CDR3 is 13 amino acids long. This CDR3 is CASGRNSYNEQFF. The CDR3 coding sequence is TGTGCCAGCGGGAGGAATTCCTACAATGAGCAGTTCTTC.

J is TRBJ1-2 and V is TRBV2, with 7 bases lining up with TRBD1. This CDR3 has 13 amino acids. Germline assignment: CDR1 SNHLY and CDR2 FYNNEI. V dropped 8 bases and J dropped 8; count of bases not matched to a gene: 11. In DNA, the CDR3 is TGTGCCAGCGACCCCGGGACAGCGTCAGGCTACACCTTC. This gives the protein CASDPGTASGYTF. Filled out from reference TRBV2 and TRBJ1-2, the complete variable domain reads EPEVTQTPSHQVTQMGQEVILRCVPISNHLYFYWYRQILGQKVEFLVSFYNNEISEKSEIFDDQFSVERPDGSNFTLKIRSTKLEDSAMYFCASDPGTASGYTFGSGTRLTVV.

The CDR3 here is CASSQRESPGTQYF. In DNA, the CDR3 is TGTGCCAGCAGCCAGCGGGAGTCGCCTGGGACCCAGTACTTC. J is TRBJ2-5 and V is TRBV5-4, with TRBD2 identical over 8 bases. CDR3 size: 14 residues. CDR1 is SGHNT and CDR2 is YYREEE in the germline V gene (reference sequence). The V gene end was trimmed by 4 bases and the J gene end by 7 bases; junction bases not matched to a gene: 9.

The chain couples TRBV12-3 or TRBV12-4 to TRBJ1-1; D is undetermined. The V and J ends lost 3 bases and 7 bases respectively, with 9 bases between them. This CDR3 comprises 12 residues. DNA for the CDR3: TGTGCCAGCAGTTTTAATCTTTATGAAGCTTTCTTT. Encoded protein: CASSFNLYEAFF.

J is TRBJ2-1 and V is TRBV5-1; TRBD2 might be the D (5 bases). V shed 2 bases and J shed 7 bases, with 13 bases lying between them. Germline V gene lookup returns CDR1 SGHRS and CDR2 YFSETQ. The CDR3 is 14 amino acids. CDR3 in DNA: TGCGCCAGCAGCTTTTGGGGAGCAGAAAATGAGCAGTTCTTC. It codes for CASSFWGAENEQFF. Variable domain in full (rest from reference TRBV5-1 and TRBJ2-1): KAGVTQTPRYLIKTRGQQVTLSCSPISGHRSVSWYQQTPGQGLQFLFEYFSETQRNKGNFPGRFSGRQFSNSRSEMNVSTLELGDSALYLCASSFWGAENEQFFGPGTRLTVL.

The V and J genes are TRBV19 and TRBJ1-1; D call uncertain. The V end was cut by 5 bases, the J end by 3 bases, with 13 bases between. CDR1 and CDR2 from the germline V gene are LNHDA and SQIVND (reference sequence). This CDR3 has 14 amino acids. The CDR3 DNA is TGTGCCAGTAGTTCTTTAGTCCCGGACACTGAAGCTTTCTTT. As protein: CASSSLVPDTEAFF.

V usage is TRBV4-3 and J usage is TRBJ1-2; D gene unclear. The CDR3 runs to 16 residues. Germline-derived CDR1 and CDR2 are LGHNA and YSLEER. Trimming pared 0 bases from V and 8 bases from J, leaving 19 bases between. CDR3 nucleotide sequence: TGCGCCAGCAGCCAAGATAGCGGCGTCGGGGTGGGCGGCTACACCTTC. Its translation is CASSQDSGVGVGGYTF.